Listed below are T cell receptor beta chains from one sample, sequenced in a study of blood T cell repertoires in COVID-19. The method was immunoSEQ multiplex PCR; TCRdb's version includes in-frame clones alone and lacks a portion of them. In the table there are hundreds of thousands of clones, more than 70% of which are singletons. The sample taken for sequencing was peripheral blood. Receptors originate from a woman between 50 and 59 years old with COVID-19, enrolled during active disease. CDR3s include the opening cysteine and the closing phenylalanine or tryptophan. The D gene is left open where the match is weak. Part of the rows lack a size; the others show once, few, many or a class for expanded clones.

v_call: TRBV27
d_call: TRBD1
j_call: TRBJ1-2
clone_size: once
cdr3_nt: TGTGCCAGCAGTAACAGGGGGCGAGATGGCTACACCTTC
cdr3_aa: CASSNRGRDGYTF

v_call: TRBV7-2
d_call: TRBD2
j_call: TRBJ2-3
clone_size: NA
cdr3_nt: TGTGCCAGCAGCTTTAGCGGGGGATACACAGATACGCAGTATTTT
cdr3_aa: CASSFSGGYTDTQYF

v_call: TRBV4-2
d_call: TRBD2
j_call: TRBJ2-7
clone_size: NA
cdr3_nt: TGTGCCAGCAGCCAAGATGGTCGGGGGGTCCCCTACGAGCAGTACTTC
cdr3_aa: CASSQDGRGVPYEQYF

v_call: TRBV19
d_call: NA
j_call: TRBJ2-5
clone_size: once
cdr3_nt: TGTGCCAGTAGTATAGGAGGGCTCCTCGAAGAGACCCAGTACTTC
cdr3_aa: CASSIGGLLEETQYF

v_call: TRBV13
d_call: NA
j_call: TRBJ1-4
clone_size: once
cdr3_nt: TGTGCCAGCGGTCAGGGTGATGAAAAACTGTTTTTT
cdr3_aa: CASGQGDEKLFF

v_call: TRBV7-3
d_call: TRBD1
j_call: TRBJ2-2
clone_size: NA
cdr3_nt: TGTGCCAGCAGCTCTCCCCCCGGGACAGGGAGGTTGACCGGGGAGCTGTTTTTT
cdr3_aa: CASSSPPGTGRLTGELFF

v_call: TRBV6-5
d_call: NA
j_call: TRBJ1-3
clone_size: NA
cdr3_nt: TGTGCCAGCAGTATAGGAGTGGAAGGAAACACCATATATTTT
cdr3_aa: CASSIGVEGNTIYF

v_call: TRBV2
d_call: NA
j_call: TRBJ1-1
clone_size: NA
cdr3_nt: TGTGCCAGCAGCCTCTACACTGAAGCTTTCTTT
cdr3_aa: CASSLYTEAFF

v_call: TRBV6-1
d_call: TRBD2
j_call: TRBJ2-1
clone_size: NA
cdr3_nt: TGTGCCAGCAGTGACCCGGGACTAGCGGTCCCTTCCTACAATGAGCAGTTCTTC
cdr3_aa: CASSDPGLAVPSYNEQFF

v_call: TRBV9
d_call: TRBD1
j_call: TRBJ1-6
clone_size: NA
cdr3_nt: TGTGCCAGCAGCACCCGGGACAGAGGTTCACCCCTCCACTTT
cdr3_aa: CASSTRDRGSPLHF

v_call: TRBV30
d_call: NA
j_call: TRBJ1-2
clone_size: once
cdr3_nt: TGTGCCTGGGCCACAGGGAGTCGGAGCTACACCTTC
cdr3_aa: CAWATGSRSYTF

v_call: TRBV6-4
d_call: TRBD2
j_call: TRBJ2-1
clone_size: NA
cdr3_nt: TGTGCCAGCAGTGAAGAAGCGGGGCCCAGGAATGAGCAGTTCTTC
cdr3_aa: CASSEEAGPRNEQFF

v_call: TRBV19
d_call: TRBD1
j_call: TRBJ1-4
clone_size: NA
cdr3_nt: TGTGCCAGTAGTAACAGGGGGCACACTAATGAAAAACTGTTTTTT
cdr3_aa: CASSNRGHTNEKLFF